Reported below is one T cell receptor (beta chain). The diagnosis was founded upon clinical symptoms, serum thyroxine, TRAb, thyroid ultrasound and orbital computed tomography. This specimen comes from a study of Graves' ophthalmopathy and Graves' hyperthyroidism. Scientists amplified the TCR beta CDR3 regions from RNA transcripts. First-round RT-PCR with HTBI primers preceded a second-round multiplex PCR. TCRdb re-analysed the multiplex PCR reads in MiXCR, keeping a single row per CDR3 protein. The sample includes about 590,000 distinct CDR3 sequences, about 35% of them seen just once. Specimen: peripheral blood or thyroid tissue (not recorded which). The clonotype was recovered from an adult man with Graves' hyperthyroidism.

The DNA for the CDR3 is TGTGCCAGCAGCTTAGGGAAGCGGGACAGGGGGGACTACGAGCAGTACTTC. It encodes CASSLGKRDRGDYEQYF. The chain employs TRBV7-9 and TRBJ2-7; 11 bases line up with TRBD1. CDR1 and CDR2 (germline): SEHNR, FQNEAQ (reference sequence). With 1 base clipped from V and 3 bases from J, the junction kept 8 bases outside the gene matches. The length of the CDR3 is 17 residues.